Presented here are 27 T cell receptor beta chains from one specimen sequenced in a study of T cells in Graves' hyperthyroidism and ophthalmopathy. Template material for amplifying TCR beta CDR3 regions consisted of RNA transcripts. HTBI primers drove first-round RT-PCR of the TCR CDR3. Using its own MiXCR run on the multiplex PCR reads, TCRdb lists one record per CDR3 protein. The sample includes some 550,000 distinct CDR3 sequences, less than 25% of them seen just once. The sample comprised blood. These receptors all come from a man between 18 and 35 years old with Graves' hyperthyroidism.

This sequence joins TRBV30 and TRBJ1-6; maybe TRBD1 (6 bases). V lost 5 bases, J lost 1 base, and 9 bases lay in between. CDR1 is GTSNPN and CDR2 is SVGIG in the germline V gene (reference sequence). The CDR3 is made up of 14 amino acids. The CDR3 loop reads CAWATGSYNSPLHF. DNA of the CDR3: TGTGCCTGGGCAACAGGGTCCTATAATTCACCCCTCCACTTT.

V gene TRBV6-1 combines with J gene TRBJ1-2; D not certain. The CDR3 has 14 residues. The germline V gene encodes CDR1 MNHNS and CDR2 SASEGT. Trimming took 6 bases from V and 1 from J, leaving 12 bases between them. In DNA form, the CDR3 reads TGTGCCAGCAGCCTAACAGATCTTAACTATGGCTACACCTTC. It encodes CASSLTDLNYGYTF.

This clonotype was seen at least ten times. The chain recombines TRBV20-1 with TRBJ1-1; D is uncertain. Germline CDR1 DFQATT, CDR2 SNEGSKA (reference sequence). The CDR3 covers 12 residues. The ends were cut back, 0 bases at V and 7 bases at J, with 9 bases in the middle. CDR3 region: CSARDSAFEAFF. The CDR3 DNA sequence: TGCAGTGCTAGAGATTCGGCGTTTGAAGCTTTCTTT.

The chain recombines TRBV29-1 with TRBJ2-7; D is possibly TRBD1 (6 bases). CDR3 length equals 13 residues. Germline V gives CDR1 SQVTM, CDR2 ANQGSEA. Trimming stripped 3 bases from V and 3 bases from J, with 12 bases between. CDR3 sequence (DNA): TGCAGCGTTGACAGGGGCGGAAACTACGAGCAGTACTTC. Translation: CSVDRGGNYEQYF.

This clonotype was counted many times. The chain's CDR3 is CSARDPYEQYF. DNA for the CDR3: TGCAGTGCCCGAGACCCCTACGAGCAGTACTTC. The rearrangement links TRBV20-1 to TRBJ2-7, with D unresolved. CDR1 and CDR2 (germline): DFQATT, SNEGSKA (reference sequence). Trimming pared 6 bases from V and 2 bases from J, leaving 8 bases between. The CDR3 loop spans 11 amino acids.

This clonotype has more than one count but fewer than ten. The chain employs TRBV18 and TRBJ1-2; D gene uncertain. CDR3 length equals 14 residues. Trimming took 2 bases from V and 4 from J, leaving 11 bases between them. CDR1 is KGHSH, CDR2 LQKENI, per germline. The CDR3 DNA follows: TGTGCCAGCTCACCAAGAGAGAGGTTCTATGGCTACACCTTC. It yields the protein CASSPRERFYGYTF. Complete variable domain (other parts from reference TRBV18 and TRBJ1-2): NAGVMQNPRHLVRRRGQEARLRCSPMKGHSHVYWYRQLPEEGLKFMVYLQKENIIDESGMPKERFSAEFPKEGPSILRIQQVVRGDSAAYFCASSPRERFYGYTFGSGTRLTVV.

The CDR3 is CASSFNLGNTIYF. Written as DNA, the CDR3 is TGTGCCAGCAGCTTCAACCTCGGAAACACCATATATTTT. This rearrangement joins TRBV7-9 to TRBJ1-3; D remains unclear. The V gene lost 3 bases and the J gene lost 4 bases, with 7 bases spanning the gap. The germline V gene encodes CDR1 SEHNR and CDR2 FQNEAQ (reference sequence). The CDR3 contains 13 residues.

V usage is TRBV9 and J usage is TRBJ2-5; TRBD1 matches 7 bases. The ends lost 3 bases at V and 3 bases at J; junction bases unmatched: 5. The CDR3 consists of 14 residues. Germline-derived CDR1 and CDR2 are SGDLS and YYNGEE. Here the CDR3 reads CASSAFGTEETQYF. In DNA, the CDR3 is TGTGCCAGCAGCGCCTTCGGGACAGAAGAGACCCAGTACTTC.

There are many counts of this clonotype. The J gene is TRBJ1-2, the V gene TRBV6-1; tentative D call: TRBD1 (5 bases). CDR3 size: 13 residues. V dropped 0 bases and J dropped 8 bases, with 10 bases sitting between them. Germline V gene lookup returns CDR1 MNHNS and CDR2 SASEGT. For the CDR3, the DNA is TGTGCCAGCAGTGAAGCGGGGGGTTGGGGCTACACCTTC. This codes for CASSEAGGWGYTF.

The chain joins TRBV5-6 to TRBJ1-5, with D possibly being TRBD1 (5 bases). This CDR3 is built from 14 residues. Trimming left V 0 bases short and J 7 bases short, with 11 bases between. CDR1 is SGHDT, CDR2 YYEEEE, per germline. CDR3: CASSLGGHFQPQHF. CDR3 sequence (DNA): TGTGCCAGCAGCTTGGGAGGACATTTCCAGCCCCAGCATTTT.

This clonotype was counted at least ten times. V and J are TRBV6-5 and TRBJ2-7; no reliable D call. V was cut by 0 bases and J by 2 bases, with 14 bases left in between. CDR3 length: 16 amino acids. Germline CDR1 and CDR2: MNHEY and SVGAGI. CDR3 sequence: CASSYSIDRSTYEQYF. CDR3 in DNA: TGTGCCAGCAGTTACTCGATAGACCGATCTACCTACGAGCAGTACTTC.

This clonotype showed up many times. The chain links TRBV14 to TRBJ2-5; TRBD1 aligns across 7 bases. The CDR3 runs 14 residues. Germline loops: CDR1 SGHDN, CDR2 FVKESK. The junction had 7 bases not matched to a gene; V was cut back by 4 bases and J by 5 bases. This CDR3 is CASSRRQGLETQYF. CDR3 nucleotides: TGTGCCAGCAGCCGTCGACAGGGCCTTGAGACCCAGTACTTC.

At least ten counts were recorded for this clonotype. The chain combines TRBV7-2 with TRBJ1-3; 10 bases fit TRBD1. Germline V gives CDR1 SGHTA, CDR2 FQGNSA. This CDR3 has 15 amino acids. V was pared by 5 bases and J by 4 bases, with 5 bases of the junction left unmatched. The DNA for the CDR3 is TGTGCCAGCAGCAGGGACAGGGGATCAGGAAACACCATATATTTT. Its translation is CASSRDRGSGNTIYF.

This clonotype was counted at least ten times. The chain couples TRBV4-1 to TRBJ1-2, with D unresolved. Looked up from germline, CDR1 is MGHRA and CDR2 is YSYEKL. Trimming took 2 bases from V and 4 from J, leaving 11 bases between them. The CDR3 contains 14 residues. The CDR3 nucleotides read TGCGCCAGCAGCCAATTACTGAGTTCCTATGGCTACACCTTC. Its translation is CASSQLLSSYGYTF.

The CDR3 sequence: CASSRARGYTF. The CDR3 region has the DNA TGTGCCAGCAGCCGAGCGCGAGGCTACACCTTC. This chain uses TRBV9 with TRBJ1-2, with unresolved D. V lost 4 bases, J lost 8 bases, and 9 bases lay in between. Germline V gene sequence: CDR1 SGDLS, CDR2 YYNGEE. There are 11 residues in the CDR3.

The chain combines TRBV20-1 with TRBJ2-3; D assignment may be TRBD1 or TRBD2 (5 bases each). V was clipped by 6 bases and J by 4 bases, with 11 bases between them. There are 12 residues in the CDR3. Germline assignment: CDR1 DFQATT and CDR2 SNEGSKA (reference sequence). CDR3 region: CSAAGTSDTQYF. CDR3 coding DNA: TGCAGTGCCGCTGGGACCTCAGATACGCAGTATTTT.

This clonotype was seen ten or more times. The chain carries TRBV6-1 and TRBJ2-7, with D uncertain. The CDR3 is made up of 14 amino acids. The V end was cut by 6 bases, the J end by 3 bases, with 15 bases between. The V gene's germline CDR1 is MNHNS and CDR2 SASEGT. The CDR3 DNA is TGTGCCAGCAGACGAAGGACCCTCATCTACGAGCAGTACTTC. Translation: CASRRRTLIYEQYF.

This clonotype was found many times. The chain uses TRBV15 and TRBJ1-1; a weak D match, TRBD1 (6 bases). Germline V gene sequence: CDR1 LNHNV, CDR2 YYDKDF (reference sequence). Trimming took 0 bases from V and 4 from J, leaving 9 bases between them. The CDR3 sequence is 14 residues long. Here the CDR3 reads CATSRDGGSTEAFF. The CDR3 nucleotides are TGTGCCACCAGCAGAGACGGGGGCAGCACTGAAGCTTTCTTT.

The J gene is TRBJ2-5, the V gene TRBV7-9; D gene ambiguous. Germline CDR1 reads SEHNR; CDR2 reads FQNEAQ (reference sequence). Trimming stripped 6 bases from V and 1 base from J, with 18 bases between. This CDR3 region has 16 residues. CDR3 nucleotides: TGTGCCAGCAGTCGTATAGTAGGCGTGGGCCAAGAGACCCAGTACTTC. Protein sequence: CASSRIVGVGQETQYF.

J is TRBJ2-7 and V is TRBV3-1; D is unresolved. V lost 2 bases to trimming and J lost 6 bases, with 8 bases between them. This CDR3 contains 12 residues. CDR1 is LGHDT and CDR2 is YNNKEL in the germline V gene (reference sequence). CDR3 sequence: CASSQRPGEQYF. CDR3 nucleotide sequence: TGTGCCAGCAGCCAACGACCCGGCGAGCAGTACTTC.

This clonotype has a count of ten or more. The CDR3 loop is CASRPSRSGANVLTF. DNA of the CDR3: TGTGCCAGCAGACCTTCTCGCTCTGGGGCCAACGTCCTGACTTTC. The chain recombines TRBV7-9 with TRBJ2-6; D is undetermined. The V and J ends lost 6 bases and 0 bases respectively, with 9 bases between them. CDR1 is SEHNR, CDR2 FQNEAQ, per germline (reference sequence). This CDR3 is built from 15 residues.

This clonotype was picked up many times. The chain couples TRBV19 to TRBJ1-2; 7 bases line up with TRBD1. The CDR3 spans 13 residues. V was clipped by 9 bases and J by 3 bases; unmatched bases: 7. Per the germline V gene, CDR1 is LNHDA and CDR2 is SQIVND (reference sequence). CDR3 bases: TGTGCCAGCCGACGACAGGGTGACTATGGCTACACCTTC. Translation: CASRRQGDYGYTF.

Many counts were recorded for this clonotype. The chain combines TRBV29-1 with TRBJ2-7; 8 nucleotides line up with TRBD2. Germline V lookup: CDR1 SQVTM, CDR2 ANQGSEA. Germline trimming cut 4 bases from V and 6 bases from J; bases unmatched to any gene: 2. The CDR3 runs to 11 residues. As DNA, the CDR3 is TGCAGCGTTGTCGGGAGGGGCGAGCAGTACTTC. Residues: CSVVGRGEQYF.

This clonotype was observed a few times. J is TRBJ2-2 and V is TRBV6-1, with TRBD1 matching 7 bases. Per the germline V gene, CDR1 is MNHNS and CDR2 is SASEGT. This CDR3 has 15 residues. The J segment lost 5 bases and the V segment lost 3 bases, leaving 6 bases of the junction unmatched. The CDR3 is CASSDRQGGTGELFF. In DNA, the CDR3 is TGTGCCAGCAGTGATCGACAGGGTGGAACCGGGGAGCTGTTTTTT.

This clonotype showed up just a few times. This chain uses TRBV12-3 or TRBV12-4 with TRBJ2-7; TRBD2 aligns across 7 bases. This CDR3 comprises 15 residues. V dropped 3 bases and J dropped 6; count of bases not matched to a gene: 11. The CDR3 protein is CASSFSGRAQGEQYF. The DNA of the CDR3 is TGTGCCAGCAGTTTTTCGGGGAGGGCCCAGGGCGAGCAGTACTTC.

In its sample, this clonotype was seen many times. The gene calls are TRBV15 and TRBJ2-6; D remains ambiguous. Germline lookup yields CDR1 LNHNV and CDR2 YYDKDF (reference sequence). The CDR3 has 14 residues. Trimming cost V 2 bases and J 1 base, with 3 bases left between them. CDR3: CATSRISGANVLTF. In DNA, the CDR3 is TGTGCCACCAGCAGAATTTCTGGGGCCAACGTCCTGACTTTC.

As for this clonotype: A much larger clonotype is one base distant, so this may be a read error. V and J are TRBV6-5 and TRBJ2-7, with TRBD1 identical over 7 bases. The CDR3 covers 13 residues. Looked up from germline, CDR1 is MNHEY and CDR2 is SVGAGI. This CDR3 reads CSSSWGQRYEQYF. CDR3 sequence (DNA): TGTTCCAGCAGTTGGGGACAGCGCTACGAGCAGTACTTC.